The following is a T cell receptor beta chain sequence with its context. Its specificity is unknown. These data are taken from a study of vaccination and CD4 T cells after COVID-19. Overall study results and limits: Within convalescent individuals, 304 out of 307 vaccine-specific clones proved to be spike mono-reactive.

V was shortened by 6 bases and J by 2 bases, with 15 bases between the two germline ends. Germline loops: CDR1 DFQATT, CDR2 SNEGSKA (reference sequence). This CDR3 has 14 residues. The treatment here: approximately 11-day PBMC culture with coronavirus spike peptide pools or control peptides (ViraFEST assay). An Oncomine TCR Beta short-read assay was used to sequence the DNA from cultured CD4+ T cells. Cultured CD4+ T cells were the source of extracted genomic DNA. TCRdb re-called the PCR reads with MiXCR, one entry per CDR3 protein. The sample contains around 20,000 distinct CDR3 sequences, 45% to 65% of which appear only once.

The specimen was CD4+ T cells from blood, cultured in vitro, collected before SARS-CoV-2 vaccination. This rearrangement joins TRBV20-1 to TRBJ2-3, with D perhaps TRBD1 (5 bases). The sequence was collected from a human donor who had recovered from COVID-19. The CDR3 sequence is CSALRQTHTDTQYF. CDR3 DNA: TGCAGTGCCCTACGACAGACCCACACAGATACGCAGTATTTT.